This TCR beta chain was sequenced in a study of T cells in Graves' hyperthyroidism and ophthalmopathy. On the study more broadly: Peripheral blood specimens were obtained at initial diagnosis, prior to any treatment.

In its sample, this clonotype was seen many times. Template material for amplifying TCR beta CDR3 regions consisted of RNA transcripts. In the first-round RT-PCR of the TCR CDR3, the HTBI primer set was used. TCRdb processed the multiplex PCR reads anew with MiXCR; each CDR3 protein has one entry. The data show 350,000 to 450,000 distinct CDR3 sequences, more than 12% seen once. Trimming removed 2 bases at V and 1 base at J, with 8 bases between. CDR1 is KGHSH and CDR2 is LQKENI in the germline V gene. The CDR3 length is 14 residues. This clonotype was obtained from a man aged 50-60 years with Graves' ophthalmopathy. The V call is TRBV18, the J call TRBJ1-1; possible D gene TRBD1, 5 bases. Sequenced input: blood. The DNA of the CDR3 is TGTGCCAGCTCACCAGACAGCGCGAACACTGAAGCTTTCTTT. As protein: CASSPDSANTEAFF.